Listed below are T cell receptor beta chains from one sample, sequenced in a study of T-cell memory formation after mild COVID-19. A single record per CDR3 protein comes from TCRdb applying MiXCR to the 5' RACE reads. The sample contains 35,000 to 45,000 distinct CDR3 sequences, 7.3% of which appear only once. The sequencing input was PBMCs or a T cell subset sorted from them (not recorded which). These receptors all come from a man younger than 30 who had mild COVID-19 (a few samples of this study predate the infection). Cell type and time point are not known. CDR3s include the opening cysteine and the closing phenylalanine or tryptophan. Each record gives: V gene, J gene, CDR3 protein.

TRBV12-3/TRBV12-4	TRBJ1-2	CASIDRGTDYGYTF
TRBV24-1	TRBJ2-5	CATKATGRETQYF
TRBV5-5	TRBJ2-1	CASSLTENEQFF
TRBV7-9	TRBJ2-1	CASSFRGSSYNEQFF
TRBV2	TRBJ2-7	CASSGLRGVYEQYF
TRBV2	TRBJ2-3	CASSERRGVADTQYF
TRBV6-2/TRBV6-3	TRBJ2-6	CASTGSGANVLTF
TRBV5-1	TRBJ1-2	CASSLVETGGEYGYTF
TRBV6-1	TRBJ2-1	CASSEYSSSTVYNEQFF
TRBV4-1	TRBJ2-3	CASSQDLAGESTDTQYF
TRBV18	TRBJ2-1	CASSPAGSYNEQFF
TRBV5-1	TRBJ2-5	CASSLGSGEETQYF